The TCR beta chain described here comes from a study of T cell responses to AZD1222 COVID-19 vaccine. V was clipped by 4 bases and J by 4 bases; unmatched bases: 5. From germline, CDR1 is SGHTA and CDR2 FQGNSA. This CDR3 comprises 14 residues. Clones were sequenced by immunoSEQ multiplex PCR, and TCRdb holds only the in-frame ones, with some missing. Among about 120,000 clones listed, roughly 89% were seen once. The V call is TRBV7-2, the J call TRBJ1-2, with 8 nucleotides matching TRBD1. The receptor comes from an adult in good health. The sequencing here drew on peripheral blood, taken on day 0 of AZD1222 vaccination. CDR3 sequence reads: CASSSRGTGYGYTF. The DNA for the CDR3 is TGTGCCAGCAGCTCGCGCGGGACAGGCTATGGCTACACCTTC.